This T cell receptor (beta chain) was observed in a study of blood T cell repertoires in COVID-19. Study overall: The analysed material was cDNA or gDNA that came from T cells, B-cell-depleted T cells, or PBMCs.

The repertoire was sequenced with immunoSEQ multiplex PCR; TCRdb's copy has only in-frame clones and lacks some. The table lists approximately 200,000 clones, 75% to 90% of them singletons. V gave up 2 bases and J gave up 13 bases, with 21 bases separating them. The CDR3 length is 15 residues. Germline-derived CDR1 and CDR2 are SEHNR and FQNEAQ (reference sequence). Participant age was roughly 18 to 95 years, and participants resided in approximately 24 US areas. Material: PBMCs or T cells enriched from blood (not recorded which). This chain links TRBV7-9 with TRBJ2-4, with D maybe TRBD2 (5 bases). This clonotype originated in a man between 25 and 39 years old who had recovered from COVID-19. CDR3 protein: CASSLSDTGSTGQYF. Here the CDR3 DNA reads TGTGCCAGCAGCTTATCAGACACTGGTTCGACGGGGCAGTACTTC.